The rows below give T cell receptor beta chains drawn from one sample of a study of T cell changes during pregnancy in multiple sclerosis. TCRdb keeps only in-frame clones here, not all; method: immunoSEQ multiplex PCR. The sample records 90,000 to 120,000 clones, approximately 91% being singletons. The sequencing here drew on peripheral blood, taken after pregnancy. The source is a female donor with multiple sclerosis, enrolled in a pregnancy study. Each CDR3 is given with its conserved first and last residue. Fields, in order: D gene, clone size, V gene, J gene, CDR3 protein, CDR3 DNA. A D gene is named only where the DNA matches it firmly. Expanded clones are given a class, and other clones once, few, many or no size at all.

D gene: -
clone size: -
V gene: TRBV19
J gene: TRBJ1-4
CDR3 protein: CASSIAFGRNEKLFF
CDR3 DNA: TGTGCCAGTAGTATAGCTTTCGGGAGAAATGAAAAACTGTTTTTT

D gene: -
clone size: -
V gene: TRBV7-3
J gene: TRBJ2-3
CDR3 protein: CASSGTSSGTDTQYF
CDR3 DNA: TGTGCCAGCAGCGGTACTAGCTCCGGCACAGATACGCAGTATTTT

D gene: -
clone size: -
V gene: TRBV2
J gene: TRBJ1-1
CDR3 protein: CASSLSTGLMNTEAFF
CDR3 DNA: TGTGCCAGCAGTCTTTCGACAGGCCTCATGAACACTGAAGCTTTCTTT

D gene: TRBD1
clone size: -
V gene: TRBV9
J gene: TRBJ1-2
CDR3 protein: CASSASVGTGSLGYTF
CDR3 DNA: TGTGCCAGCAGCGCTTCAGTGGGGACAGGGAGTCTTGGCTACACCTTC

D gene: -
clone size: -
V gene: TRBV11-2
J gene: TRBJ1-2
CDR3 protein: CASSLDVYGYTF
CDR3 DNA: TGTGCCAGCAGCTTAGACGTCTATGGCTACACCTTC

D gene: -
clone size: once
V gene: TRBV19
J gene: TRBJ2-2
CDR3 protein: CATFGTRGLLAGELFF
CDR3 DNA: TGTGCCACCTTTGGGACGCGGGGACTTTTGGCCGGGGAGCTGTTTTTT

D gene: -
clone size: -
V gene: TRBV9
J gene: TRBJ1-1
CDR3 protein: CASSVALNTEAFF
CDR3 DNA: TGTGCCAGCAGCGTAGCTCTGAACACTGAAGCTTTCTTT

D gene: -
clone size: -
V gene: TRBV30
J gene: TRBJ2-7
CDR3 protein: CAWKRGGATEQYF
CDR3 DNA: TGTGCCTGGAAAAGGGGGGGGGCAACCGAGCAGTACTTC

D gene: TRBD1
clone size: -
V gene: TRBV6-5
J gene: TRBJ2-2
CDR3 protein: CASSYSTGQGPGELFF
CDR3 DNA: TGTGCCAGCAGTTACTCCACAGGACAGGGACCCGGGGAGCTGTTTTTT

D gene: -
clone size: -
V gene: TRBV6-1
J gene: TRBJ2-7
CDR3 protein: CASSESRYEQYF
CDR3 DNA: TGTGCCAGCAGTGAATCGCGATACGAGCAGTACTTC

D gene: -
clone size: -
V gene: TRBV30
J gene: TRBJ2-7
CDR3 protein: CAWTVGSTYEQYF
CDR3 DNA: TGTGCCTGGACCGTGGGCAGCACCTACGAGCAGTACTTC

D gene: -
clone size: -
V gene: TRBV19
J gene: TRBJ2-2
CDR3 protein: CASSSQGLSNTGELFF
CDR3 DNA: TGTGCCAGTAGTTCGCAGGGACTCTCGAACACCGGGGAGCTGTTTTTT

D gene: TRBD2
clone size: -
V gene: TRBV7-8
J gene: TRBJ2-5
CDR3 protein: CASSSGLAGFKETQYF
CDR3 DNA: TGTGCCAGCAGCTCGGGACTAGCGGGGTTCAAGGAGACCCAGTACTTC

D gene: -
clone size: -
V gene: TRBV19
J gene: TRBJ2-7
CDR3 protein: CASSSPKGAGPRLTYEQYF
CDR3 DNA: TGTGCCAGTAGTTCCCCAAAAGGGGCCGGACCTCGCCTTACCTACGAGCAGTACTTC

D gene: -
clone size: -
V gene: TRBV15
J gene: TRBJ2-2
CDR3 protein: CATSRDLGLNTGELFF
CDR3 DNA: TGTGCCACCAGCAGAGATCTTGGCCTTAACACCGGGGAGCTGTTTTTT

D gene: -
clone size: once
V gene: TRBV2
J gene: TRBJ2-2
CDR3 protein: CARRDTDHTGELFF
CDR3 DNA: TGTGCCAGAAGGGACACCGACCACACCGGGGAGCTGTTTTTT

D gene: TRBD2
clone size: -
V gene: TRBV5-1
J gene: TRBJ2-7
CDR3 protein: CASSYGGGEQYF
CDR3 DNA: TGCGCCAGCAGCTACGGCGGGGGGGAGCAGTACTTC

D gene: -
clone size: -
V gene: TRBV7-9
J gene: TRBJ2-7
CDR3 protein: CASSLDYGPFEQYF
CDR3 DNA: TGTGCCAGCAGCCTGGACTACGGACCGTTCGAGCAGTACTTC

D gene: -
clone size: -
V gene: TRBV9
J gene: TRBJ1-4
CDR3 protein: CASSAQGQGLNEKLFF
CDR3 DNA: TGTGCCAGCAGCGCCCAGGGGCAGGGGCTAAATGAAAAACTGTTTTTT

D gene: TRBD2
clone size: -
V gene: TRBV5-1
J gene: TRBJ2-5
CDR3 protein: CASSLAWAGGTRETQYF
CDR3 DNA: TGCGCCAGCAGCTTGGCCTGGGCGGGGGGAACCCGGGAGACCCAGTACTTC

D gene: -
clone size: -
V gene: TRBV5-4
J gene: TRBJ1-2
CDR3 protein: CASSLGEDGYTF
CDR3 DNA: TGTGCCAGCAGCTTAGGAGAGGATGGCTACACCTTC